This TCR beta chain was recovered during a study of T cell changes during pregnancy in multiple sclerosis (dated by TCRdb to between 2018 and 2020). Background on the whole study: In women with multiple sclerosis, the researchers looked at how the T cell repertoire shifted as pregnancy progressed.

As concerns this clone: Its antigen has not been determined. Qualities for individual bases were not recorded, and no much larger clone is one base off.

Library preparation used the immunoSEQ multiplex PCR assay. TCRdb provides this immuneACCESS table in a form limited to in-frame rearrangements. Some clones are lacking; in checked studies, under half of them reflect an unresolved V gene, and why the rest are absent is not known. For this sample there are over 25,000 clones; under 95% appear just once. In total, the top ten clones hold around 0.42% of the sample. Looking up the germline V gene (reference sequence) yields CDR1 SGHNT and CDR2 YYREEE. From the cysteine through the phenylalanine, the CDR3 covers 15 amino acids. The DNA shown is the 45-base CDR3, in frame from base 1. Cut back by 6 bases and 0 bases, the V and J ends lie 12 bases apart.

The chain joins TRBV5-4 to TRBJ2-2; a weak D assignment points to TRBD2 (6 bases agree). This material consisted of CD4+ T cells from peripheral blood mononuclear cells, taken in the second trimester of pregnancy. The receptor was derived from a female donor with multiple sclerosis, enrolled in a pregnancy study. CDR3 sequence: CASTRGGANTGELFF. The nucleotides read TGTGCCAGCACCCGAGGAGGGGCGAACACCGGGGAGCTGTTTTTT.